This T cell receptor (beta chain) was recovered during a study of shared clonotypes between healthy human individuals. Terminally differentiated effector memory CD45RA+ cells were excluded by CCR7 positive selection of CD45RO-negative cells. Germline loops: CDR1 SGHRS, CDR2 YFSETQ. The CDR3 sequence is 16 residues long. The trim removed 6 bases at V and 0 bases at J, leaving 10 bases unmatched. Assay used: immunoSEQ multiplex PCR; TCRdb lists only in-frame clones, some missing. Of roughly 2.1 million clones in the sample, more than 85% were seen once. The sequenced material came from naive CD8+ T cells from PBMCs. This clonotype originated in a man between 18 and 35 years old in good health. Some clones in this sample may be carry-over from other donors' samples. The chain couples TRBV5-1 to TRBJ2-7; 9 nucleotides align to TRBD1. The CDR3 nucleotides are TGCGCCAGCACGGCCCCGGGACAGGGTCCCTCCTACGAGCAGTACTTC. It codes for CASTAPGQGPSYEQYF.